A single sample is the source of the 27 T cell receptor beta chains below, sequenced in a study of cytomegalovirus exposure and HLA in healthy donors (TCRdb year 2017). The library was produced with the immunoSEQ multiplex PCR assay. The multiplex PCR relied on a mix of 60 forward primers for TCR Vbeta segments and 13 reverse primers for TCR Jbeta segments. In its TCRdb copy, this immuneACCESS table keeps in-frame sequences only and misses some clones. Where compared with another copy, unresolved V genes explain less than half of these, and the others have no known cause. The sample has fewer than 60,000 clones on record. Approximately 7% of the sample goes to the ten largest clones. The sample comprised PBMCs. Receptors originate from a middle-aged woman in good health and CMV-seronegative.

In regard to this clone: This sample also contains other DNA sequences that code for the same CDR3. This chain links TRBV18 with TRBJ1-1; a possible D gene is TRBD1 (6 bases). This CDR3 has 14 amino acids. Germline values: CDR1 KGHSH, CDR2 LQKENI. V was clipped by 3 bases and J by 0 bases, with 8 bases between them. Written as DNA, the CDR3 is TGTGCCAGCTCACCCACAGGGTTGAACACTGAAGCTTTCTTT. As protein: CASSPTGLNTEAFF.

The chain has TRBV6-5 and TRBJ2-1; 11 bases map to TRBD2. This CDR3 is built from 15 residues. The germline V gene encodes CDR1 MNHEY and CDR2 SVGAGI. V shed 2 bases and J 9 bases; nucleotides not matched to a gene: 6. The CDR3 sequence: CASSYVLAGGSEQFF. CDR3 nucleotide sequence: TGTGCCAGCAGTTACGTGCTAGCGGGGGGCAGTGAGCAGTTCTTC.

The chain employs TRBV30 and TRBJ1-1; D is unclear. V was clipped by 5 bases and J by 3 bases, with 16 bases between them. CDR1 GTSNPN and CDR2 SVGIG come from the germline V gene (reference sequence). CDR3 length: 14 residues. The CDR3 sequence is CAWSPPVGYTEAFF. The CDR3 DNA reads TGTGCCTGGTCCCCCCCCGTCGGGTACACTGAAGCTTTCTTT.

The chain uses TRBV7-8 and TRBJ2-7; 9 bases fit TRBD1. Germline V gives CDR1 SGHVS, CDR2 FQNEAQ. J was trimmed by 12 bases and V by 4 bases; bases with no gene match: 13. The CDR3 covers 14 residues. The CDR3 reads CASSSRTGAPPGYF. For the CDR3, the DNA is TGTGCCAGCAGCTCCAGGACAGGGGCACCCCCTGGGTACTTC. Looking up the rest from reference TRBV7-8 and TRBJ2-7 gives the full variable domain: GAGVSQSPRYKVAKRGQDVALRCDPISGHVSLFWYQQALGQGPEFLTYFQNEAQLDKSGLPSDRFFAERPEGSVSTLKIQRTQQEDSAVYLCASSSRTGAPPGYFGPGTRLTVT.

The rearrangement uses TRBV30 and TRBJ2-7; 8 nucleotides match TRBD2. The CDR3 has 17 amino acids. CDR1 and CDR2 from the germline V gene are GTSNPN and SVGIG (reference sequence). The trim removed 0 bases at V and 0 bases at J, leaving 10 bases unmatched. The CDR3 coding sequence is TGTGCCTGGAGTGTAGGCGGGGGGCCTAAAAACTCCTACGAGCAGTACTTC. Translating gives CAWSVGGGPKNSYEQYF.

Here the CDR3 reads CASSDDGQGLGIYEQYF. DNA of the CDR3: TGTGCCAGCAGTGACGATGGACAGGGGCTGGGGATTTACGAGCAGTACTTC. The chain is built from TRBV6-1 and TRBJ2-7; TRBD1 matches 9 bases. The CDR3 spans 17 residues. Germline V CDR1 and CDR2: MNHNS, SASEGT. V dropped 3 bases and J dropped 4; count of bases not matched to a gene: 13.

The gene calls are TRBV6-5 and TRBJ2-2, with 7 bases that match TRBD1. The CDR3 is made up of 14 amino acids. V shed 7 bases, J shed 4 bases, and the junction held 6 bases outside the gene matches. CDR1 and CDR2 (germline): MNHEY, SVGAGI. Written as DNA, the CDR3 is TGTGCCAGCACGTGGGACAGATCCACCGGGGAGCTGTTTTTT. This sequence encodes CASTWDRSTGELFF.

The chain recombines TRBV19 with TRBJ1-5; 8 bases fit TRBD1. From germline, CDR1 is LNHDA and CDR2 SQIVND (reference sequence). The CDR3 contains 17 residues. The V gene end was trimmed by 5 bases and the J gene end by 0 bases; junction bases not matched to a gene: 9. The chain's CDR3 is CASSLPTGTGSNQPQHF. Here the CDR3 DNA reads TGTGCCAGTAGTCTCCCAACCGGGACAGGTAGCAATCAGCCCCAGCATTTT.

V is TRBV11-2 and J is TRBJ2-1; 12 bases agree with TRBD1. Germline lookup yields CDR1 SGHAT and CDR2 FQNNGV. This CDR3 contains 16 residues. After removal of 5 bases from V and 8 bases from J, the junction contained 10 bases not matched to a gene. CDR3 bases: TGTGCCAGCAGCCCCACCGGTGGGACAGGGGGCGATGAGCAGTTCTTC. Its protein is CASSPTGGTGGDEQFF.

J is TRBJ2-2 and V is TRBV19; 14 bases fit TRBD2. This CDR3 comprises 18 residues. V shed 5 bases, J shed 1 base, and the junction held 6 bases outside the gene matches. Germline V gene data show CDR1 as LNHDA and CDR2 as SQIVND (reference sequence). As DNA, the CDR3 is TGTGCCAGTAGTCCCGGACTAGCGGGAGGACGGAACACCGGGGAGCTGTTTTTT. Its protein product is CASSPGLAGGRNTGELFF. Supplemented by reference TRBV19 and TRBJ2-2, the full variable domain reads DGGITQSPKYLFRKEGQNVTLSCEQNLNHDAMYWYRQDPGQGLRLIYYSQIVNDFQKGDIAEGYSVSREKKESFPLTVTSAQKNPTAFYLCASSPGLAGGRNTGELFFGEGSRLTVL.

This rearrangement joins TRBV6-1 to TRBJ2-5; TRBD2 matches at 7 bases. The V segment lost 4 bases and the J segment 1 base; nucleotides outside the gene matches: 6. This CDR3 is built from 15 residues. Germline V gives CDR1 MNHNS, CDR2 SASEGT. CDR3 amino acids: CASSGGGLVQETQYF. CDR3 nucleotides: TGTGCCAGCAGTGGGGGAGGGTTGGTCCAAGAGACCCAGTACTTC.

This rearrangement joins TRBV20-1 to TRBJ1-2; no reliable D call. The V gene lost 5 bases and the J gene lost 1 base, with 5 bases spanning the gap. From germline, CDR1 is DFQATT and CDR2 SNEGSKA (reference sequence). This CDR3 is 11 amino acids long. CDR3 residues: CSAQDNYGYTF. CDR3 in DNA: TGCAGTGCTCAGGATAACTATGGCTACACCTTC.

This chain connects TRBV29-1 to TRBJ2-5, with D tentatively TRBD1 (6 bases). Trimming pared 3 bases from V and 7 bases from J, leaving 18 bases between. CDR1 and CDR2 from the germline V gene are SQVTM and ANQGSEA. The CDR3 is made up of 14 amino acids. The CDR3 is CSVEARGGKLTQYF. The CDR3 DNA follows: TGCAGCGTTGAGGCTAGAGGGGGAAAATTGACCCAGTACTTC. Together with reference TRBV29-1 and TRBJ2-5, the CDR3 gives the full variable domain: SAVISQKPSRDICQRGTSLTIQCQVDSQVTMMFWYRQQPGQSLTLIATANQGSEATYESGFVIDKFPISRPNLTFSTLTVSNMSPEDSSIYLCSVEARGGKLTQYFGPGTRLLVL.

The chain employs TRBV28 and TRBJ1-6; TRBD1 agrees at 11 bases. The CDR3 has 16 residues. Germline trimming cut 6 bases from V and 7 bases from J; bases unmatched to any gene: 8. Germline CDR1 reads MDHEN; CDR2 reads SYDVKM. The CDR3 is CASRGQGALKNSPLHF. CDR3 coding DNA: TGTGCCAGCAGAGGACAGGGGGCATTGAAGAATTCACCCCTCCACTTT.

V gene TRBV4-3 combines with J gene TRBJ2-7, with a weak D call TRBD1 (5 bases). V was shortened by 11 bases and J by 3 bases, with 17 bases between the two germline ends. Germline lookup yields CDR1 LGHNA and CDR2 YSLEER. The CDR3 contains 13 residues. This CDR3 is CAPSKRGNYEQYF. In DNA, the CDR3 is TGCGCCCCCTCCAAAAGGGGAAACTACGAGCAGTACTTC.

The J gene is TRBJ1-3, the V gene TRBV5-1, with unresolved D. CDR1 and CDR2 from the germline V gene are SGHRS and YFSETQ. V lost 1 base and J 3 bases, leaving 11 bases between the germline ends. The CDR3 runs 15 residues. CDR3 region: CASSLNLERGNTIYF. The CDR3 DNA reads TGCGCCAGCAGCTTGAACCTAGAGCGTGGAAACACCATATATTTT. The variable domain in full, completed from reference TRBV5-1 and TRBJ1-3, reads KAGVTQTPRYLIKTRGQQVTLSCSPISGHRSVSWYQQTPGQGLQFLFEYFSETQRNKGNFPGRFSGRQFSNSRSEMNVSTLELGDSALYLCASSLNLERGNTIYFGEGSWLTVV.

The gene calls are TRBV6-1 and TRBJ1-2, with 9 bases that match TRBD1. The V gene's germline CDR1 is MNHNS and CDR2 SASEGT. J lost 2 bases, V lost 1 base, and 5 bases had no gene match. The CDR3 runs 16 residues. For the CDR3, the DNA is TGTGCCAGCAGTGAAGGGGGACAGGGAGACAACTATGGCTACACCTTC. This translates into CASSEGGQGDNYGYTF.

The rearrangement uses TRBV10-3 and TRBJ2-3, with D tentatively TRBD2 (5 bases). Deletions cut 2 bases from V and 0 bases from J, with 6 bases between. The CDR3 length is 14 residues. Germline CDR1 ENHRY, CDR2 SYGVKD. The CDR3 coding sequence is TGTGCCATCAGTGAGGGGAGAAGCACAGATACGCAGTATTTT. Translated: CAISEGRSTDTQYF.

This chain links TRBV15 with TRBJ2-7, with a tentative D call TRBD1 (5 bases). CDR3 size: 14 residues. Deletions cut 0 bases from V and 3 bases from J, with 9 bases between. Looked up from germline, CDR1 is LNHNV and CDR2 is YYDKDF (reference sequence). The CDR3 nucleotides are TGTGCCACCAGCAGAGACTCAGGGCGCTACGAGCAGTACTTC. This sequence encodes CATSRDSGRYEQYF.

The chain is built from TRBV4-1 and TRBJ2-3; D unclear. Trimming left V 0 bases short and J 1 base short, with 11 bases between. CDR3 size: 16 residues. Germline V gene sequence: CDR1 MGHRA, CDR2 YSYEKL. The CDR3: CASSQEPLPGTDTQYF. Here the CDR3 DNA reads TGCGCCAGCAGCCAAGAGCCGTTACCGGGCACAGATACGCAGTATTTT.

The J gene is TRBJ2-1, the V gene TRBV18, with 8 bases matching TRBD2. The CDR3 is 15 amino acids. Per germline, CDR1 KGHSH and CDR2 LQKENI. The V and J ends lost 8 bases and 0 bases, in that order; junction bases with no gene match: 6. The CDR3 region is CASALAGSSYNEQFF. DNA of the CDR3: TGTGCCAGCGCTTTAGCGGGGAGCTCCTACAATGAGCAGTTCTTC.

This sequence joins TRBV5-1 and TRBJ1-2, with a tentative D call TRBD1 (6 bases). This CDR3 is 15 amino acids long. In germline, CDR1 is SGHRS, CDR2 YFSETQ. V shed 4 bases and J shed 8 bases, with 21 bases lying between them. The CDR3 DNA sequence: TGCGCCAGCAGCCTTCCGGCGGGGGGCGCGGGAGGCTACACCTTC. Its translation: CASSLPAGGAGGYTF.

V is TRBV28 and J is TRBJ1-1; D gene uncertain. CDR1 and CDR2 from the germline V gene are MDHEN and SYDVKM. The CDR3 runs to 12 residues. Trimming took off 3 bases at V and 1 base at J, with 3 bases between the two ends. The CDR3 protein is CASSLRNTEAFF. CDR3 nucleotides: TGTGCCAGCAGTTTGCGGAACACTGAAGCTTTCTTT. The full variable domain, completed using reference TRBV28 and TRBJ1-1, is DVKVTQSSRYLVKRTGEKVFLECVQDMDHENMFWYRQDPGLGLRLIYFSYDVKMKEKGDIPEGYSVSREKKERFSLILESASTNQTSMYLCASSLRNTEAFFGQGTRLTVV.

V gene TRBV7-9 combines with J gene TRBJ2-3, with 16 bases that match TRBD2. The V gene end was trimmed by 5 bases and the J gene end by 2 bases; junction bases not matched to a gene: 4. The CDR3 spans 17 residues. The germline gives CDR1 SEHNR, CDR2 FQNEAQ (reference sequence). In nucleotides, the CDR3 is TGTGCCAGCAGCGCGGGACTAGCGGGGGGGAACACAGATACGCAGTATTTT. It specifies CASSAGLAGGNTDTQYF.

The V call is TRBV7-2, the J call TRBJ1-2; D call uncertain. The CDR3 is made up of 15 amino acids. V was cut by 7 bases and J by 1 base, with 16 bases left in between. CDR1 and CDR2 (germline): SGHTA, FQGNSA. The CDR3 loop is CASTPLVGNNYGYTF. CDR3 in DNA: TGTGCCAGCACCCCCTTAGTGGGCAATAACTATGGCTACACCTTC. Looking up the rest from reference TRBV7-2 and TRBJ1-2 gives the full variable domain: GAGVSQSPSNKVTEKGKDVELRCDPISGHTALYWYRQSLGQGLEFLIYFQGNSAPDKSGLPSDRFSAERTGGSVSTLTIQRTQQEDSAVYLCASTPLVGNNYGYTFGSGTRLTVV.

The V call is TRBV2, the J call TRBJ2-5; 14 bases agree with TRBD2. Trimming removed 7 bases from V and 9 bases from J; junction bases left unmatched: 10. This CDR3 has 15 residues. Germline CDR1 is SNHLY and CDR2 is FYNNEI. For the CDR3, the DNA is TGTGCCAGCACTATGACTAGCGGGGGGGCTTCGGCCCAGTACTTC. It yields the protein CASTMTSGGASAQYF.

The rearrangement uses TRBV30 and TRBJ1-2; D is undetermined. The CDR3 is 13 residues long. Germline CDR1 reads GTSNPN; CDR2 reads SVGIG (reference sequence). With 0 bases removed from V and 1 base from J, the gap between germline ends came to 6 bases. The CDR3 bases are TGTGCCTGGAGTGTACTGATTAACTATGGCTACACCTTC. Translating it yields CAWSVLINYGYTF.